These 4 T cell receptor beta chains were sequenced from one sample in a study of identical twins. Each CDR3 protein is one row after TCRdb ran MiXCR on the 5' RACE reads. The data show about 700,000 distinct CDR3 sequences, with around 8.6% seen just once and 0.75% to 1% held by the top ten. The same specimen was also included in a second study, on yellow fever vaccine responses in identical twins.

Sequencing was performed on PBMCs. These receptors came from a woman under 30 in good health.

This chain joins TRBV29-1 and TRBJ2-7; perhaps TRBD1 as D (6 bases). The V gene's germline CDR1 is SQVTM and CDR2 ANQGSEA. The CDR3 is 13 residues long. The V gene lost 6 bases and the J gene lost 3 bases, with 15 bases spanning the gap. CDR3 in DNA: TGCAGCGTCCTCACAGGGTCCGACTACGAGCAGTACTTC. This gives the protein CSVLTGSDYEQYF.

The chain links TRBV18 to TRBJ1-5, with D hard to call. With 5 bases removed from V and 14 bases from J, the gap between germline ends came to 7 bases. In germline, CDR1 is KGHSH, CDR2 LQKENI. The CDR3 runs to 9 residues. CDR3 protein: CASSSREHF. CDR3 DNA: TGTGCCAGCTCAAGTCGAGAGCATTTT.

This clonotype was detected only a few times. This chain uses TRBV7-3 with TRBJ2-1; the D gene is possibly TRBD2 (7 bases). Trimming removed 3 bases at V and 8 bases at J, with 14 bases between. The germline V gene encodes CDR1 SGHTA and CDR2 FQGTGA. This CDR3 spans 14 amino acids. The CDR3 reads CASSLGGAGYEQFF. CDR3 bases: TGTGCCAGCAGCTTGGGGGGGGCAGGGTATGAGCAGTTCTTC.

This clonotype was counted many times. This chain links TRBV6-5 with TRBJ1-1, with unresolved D. The V end was cut by 2 bases, the J end by 4 bases, with 11 bases between. Germline values: CDR1 MNHEY, CDR2 SVGAGI. This CDR3 contains 14 residues. The CDR3 nucleotides read TGTGCCAGCAGTTACAGATGGGGTCTCACTGAAGCTTTCTTT. Protein product: CASSYRWGLTEAFF.